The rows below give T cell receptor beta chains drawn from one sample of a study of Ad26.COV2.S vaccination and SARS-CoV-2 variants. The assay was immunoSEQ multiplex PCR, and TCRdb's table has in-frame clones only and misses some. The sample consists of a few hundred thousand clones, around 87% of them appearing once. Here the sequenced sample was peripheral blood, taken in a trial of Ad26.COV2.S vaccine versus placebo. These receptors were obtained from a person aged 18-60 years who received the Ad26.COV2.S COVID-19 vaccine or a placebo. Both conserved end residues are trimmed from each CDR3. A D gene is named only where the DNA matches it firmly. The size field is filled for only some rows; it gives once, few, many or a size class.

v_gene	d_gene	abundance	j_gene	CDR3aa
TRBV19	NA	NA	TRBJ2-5	ASSMVAGRETQY
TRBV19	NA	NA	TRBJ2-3	ASSMTSGTDTQY
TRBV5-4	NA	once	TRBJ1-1	ASSRIQAENTEAF
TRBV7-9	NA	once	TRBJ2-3	ASSPIGTLNTDTQY
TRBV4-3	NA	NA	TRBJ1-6	ASSQGAGLGNSPLH
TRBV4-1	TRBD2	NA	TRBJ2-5	ASSQLAGGPVEETQY
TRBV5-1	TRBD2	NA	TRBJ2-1	ASSLAISGGADVEQF
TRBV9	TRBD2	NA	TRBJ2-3	ASWSGDTDTQY
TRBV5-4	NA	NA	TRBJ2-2	ASSNRVGVSGELF
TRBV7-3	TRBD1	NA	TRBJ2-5	ASSLGQAETQY
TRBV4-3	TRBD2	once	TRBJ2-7	ASSQGSGVPYEQY
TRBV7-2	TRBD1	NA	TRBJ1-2	ASSLGGGRGYGYT
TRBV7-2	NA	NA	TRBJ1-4	ASSLGLTGEKLF
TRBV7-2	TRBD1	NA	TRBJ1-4	ASSSDRVALF
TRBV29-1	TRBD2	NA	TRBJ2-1	SVDVSGRTYNEQF
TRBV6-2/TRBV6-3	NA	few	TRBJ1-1	ASSYVVGPGDTEAF
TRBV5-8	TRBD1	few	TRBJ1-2	ASSRGDRGNGYT
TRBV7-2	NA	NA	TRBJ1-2	ASGTQQRGGYT
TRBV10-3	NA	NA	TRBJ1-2	AISEPGRNTNYGYT
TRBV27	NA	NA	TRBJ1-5	ASSSLGFGNQPQH
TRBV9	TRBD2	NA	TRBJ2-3	ASSVSGTSGGADTQY
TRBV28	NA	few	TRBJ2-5	ASEIPGNQETQY
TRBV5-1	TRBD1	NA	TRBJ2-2	ASSPGGSNTGELF
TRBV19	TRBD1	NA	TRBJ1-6	ASSTDRVYNSPLH
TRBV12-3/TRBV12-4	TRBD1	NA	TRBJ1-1	ASSRGQGTEAF
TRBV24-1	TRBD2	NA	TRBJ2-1	ATSVPKRGENEQF
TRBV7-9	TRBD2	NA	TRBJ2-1	ASSLRRLAGGLYEQF
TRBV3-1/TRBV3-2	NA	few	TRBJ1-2	ASSHRGAGSGYT
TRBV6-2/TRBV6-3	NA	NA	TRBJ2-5	ATSQGETQY
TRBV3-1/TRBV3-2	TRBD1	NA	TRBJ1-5	ASSQGTGGDQPQH
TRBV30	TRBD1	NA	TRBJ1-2	ACQDRGLGGYT
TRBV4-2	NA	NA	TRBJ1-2	ASSQEKYSNYGYT
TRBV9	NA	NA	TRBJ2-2	ASSARNTGELF
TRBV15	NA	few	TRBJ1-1	ATSRDARVGKGAF
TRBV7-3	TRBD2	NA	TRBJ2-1	ASTPGGGGYNEQF
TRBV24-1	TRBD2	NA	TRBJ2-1	ATSDGRAGGALSEQF
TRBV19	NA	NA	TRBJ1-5	ASIPQRGSNQPQH